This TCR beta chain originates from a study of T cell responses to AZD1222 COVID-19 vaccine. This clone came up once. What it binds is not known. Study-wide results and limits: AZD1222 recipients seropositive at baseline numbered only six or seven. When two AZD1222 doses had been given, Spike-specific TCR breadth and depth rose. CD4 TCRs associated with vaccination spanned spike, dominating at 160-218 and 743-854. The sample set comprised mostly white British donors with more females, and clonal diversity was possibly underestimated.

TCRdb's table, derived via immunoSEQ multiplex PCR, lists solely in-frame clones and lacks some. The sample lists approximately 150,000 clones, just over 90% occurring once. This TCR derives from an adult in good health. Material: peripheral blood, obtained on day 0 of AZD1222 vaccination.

This CDR3 reads CASSALPGLPYEQYF. CDR3 nucleotide sequence: TGTGCCAGCAGCGCACTACCGGGACTACCCTACGAGCAGTACTTC. This chain links TRBV9 with TRBJ2-7; TRBD2 agrees at 7 bases. Germline loops: CDR1 SGDLS, CDR2 YYNGEE. The CDR3 has 15 residues. After removal of 3 bases from V and 2 bases from J, the junction contained 8 bases not matched to a gene.